This TCR beta chain was recorded in a study of T cells after yellow fever vaccination. At the level of the study: Researchers used SMART-Seq v4 Ultra Low Input to prepare fractions that had low cell numbers.

Study-wide results and limits: Contamination of FACS-sorted repertoires by abundant clonotypes from the bulk population could occur.

TCRdb redid the calling of the 5' RACE reads with MiXCR, one entry per CDR3 protein. Among about 320,000 distinct CDR3 sequences, under 15% were seen once, and the ten largest hold 3.2%. V lost 6 bases, J lost 2 bases, and 8 bases stayed unmatched. Germline CDR1 and CDR2: SEHNR and FQNEAQ (reference sequence). The CDR3 runs to 15 residues. A remark on this clonotype: Its specificity is unknown.

This sequence originates from a young man who received the YFV17D yellow fever vaccine. The rearrangement uses TRBV7-9 and TRBJ1-2; 8 bases are a match to TRBD1. Sequencing used CD4+ T cells sorted from PBMCs, obtained 15 days after the yellow fever booster vaccination. This chain's CDR3 is CASSHPGGVNYGYTF. The CDR3 DNA sequence: TGTGCCAGCAGTCATCCAGGGGGCGTGAACTATGGCTACACCTTC. The whole variable domain, remainder taken from reference TRBV7-9 and TRBJ1-2, is DTGVSQNPRHKITKRGQNVTFRCDPISEHNRLYWYRQTLGQGPEFLTYFQNEAQLEKSRLLSDRFSAERPKGSFSTLEIQRTEQGDSAMYLCASSHPGGVNYGYTFGSGTRLTVV.